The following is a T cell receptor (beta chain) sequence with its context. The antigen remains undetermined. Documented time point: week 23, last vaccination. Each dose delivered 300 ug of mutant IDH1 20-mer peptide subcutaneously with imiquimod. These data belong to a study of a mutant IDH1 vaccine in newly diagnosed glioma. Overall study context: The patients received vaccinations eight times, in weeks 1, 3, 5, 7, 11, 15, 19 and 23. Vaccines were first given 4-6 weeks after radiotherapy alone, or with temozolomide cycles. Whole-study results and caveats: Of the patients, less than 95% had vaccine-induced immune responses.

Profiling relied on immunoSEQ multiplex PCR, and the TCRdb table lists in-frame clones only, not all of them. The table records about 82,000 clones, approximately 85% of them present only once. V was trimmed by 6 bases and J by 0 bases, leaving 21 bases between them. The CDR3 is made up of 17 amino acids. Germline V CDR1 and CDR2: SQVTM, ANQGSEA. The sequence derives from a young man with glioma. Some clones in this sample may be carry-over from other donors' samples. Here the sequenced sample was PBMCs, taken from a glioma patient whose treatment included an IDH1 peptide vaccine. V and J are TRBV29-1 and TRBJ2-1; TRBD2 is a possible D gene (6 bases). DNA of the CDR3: TGCAGCGTCCAATCAAATAGCGGAAAGAGCTCCTACAATGAGCAGTTCTTC. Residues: CSVQSNSGKSSYNEQFF.